This TCR beta chain is drawn from a study of T cell repertoires in cytomegalovirus infection. Study summary: Public signatures in TCR beta pointed to CMV infection and matching HLA type.

From the reads, TCRdb called clonotypes with MiXCR, one entry per CDR3 protein. The sample lists around 430,000 distinct CDR3 sequences; roughly 42% were seen once. This clonotype turned up a few times. No antigen is known for it. The germline CDR1 and CDR2 sequences are SGHTA and FQGNSA. V lost 8 bases and J 7 bases, leaving 23 bases between the germline ends. The CDR3 length is 15 residues. The sample here was cultured PBMCs, taken from culture after CMV antigen stimulation. This sequence joins TRBV7-2 and TRBJ1-1; possible D gene TRBD1, 5 bases. This TCR came from a human donor in good health (CMV status not recorded). Some clones in this sample may be carry-over from other donors' samples. The CDR3 coding sequence is TGTGCCAGCGGAAGTCTGGGGGGATTGATGGTTGAAGCTTTCTTT. Protein: CASGSLGGLMVEAFF.